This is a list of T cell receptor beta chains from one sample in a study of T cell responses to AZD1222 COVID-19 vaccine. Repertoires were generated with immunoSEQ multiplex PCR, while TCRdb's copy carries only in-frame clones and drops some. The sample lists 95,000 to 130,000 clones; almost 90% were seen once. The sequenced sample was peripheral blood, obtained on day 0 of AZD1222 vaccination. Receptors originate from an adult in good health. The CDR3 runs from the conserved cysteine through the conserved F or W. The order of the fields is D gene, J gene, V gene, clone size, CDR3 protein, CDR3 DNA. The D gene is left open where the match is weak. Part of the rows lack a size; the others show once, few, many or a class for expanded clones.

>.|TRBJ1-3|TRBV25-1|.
CASSRGSGNTIYF
TGTGCCAGCAGCAGGGGCTCTGGAAACACCATATATTTT
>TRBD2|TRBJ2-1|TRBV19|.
CASNLAGGVNEQFF
TGTGCCAGTAATCTAGCGGGGGGGGTCAATGAGCAGTTCTTC
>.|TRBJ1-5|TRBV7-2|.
CASSLAQVLNQPQHF
TGTGCCAGCAGCTTAGCACAGGTTCTCAATCAGCCCCAGCATTTT
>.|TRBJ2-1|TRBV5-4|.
CASSLSSEPSISEQFF
TGTGCCAGCAGCTTGTCATCCGAACCCTCAATCAGCGAGCAGTTCTTC
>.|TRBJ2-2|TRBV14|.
CASSRYRGGVTGELFF
TGTGCCAGCAGCCGATACAGGGGAGGGGTAACCGGGGAGCTGTTTTTT
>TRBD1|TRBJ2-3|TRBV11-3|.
CASSSGQGEADTQYF
TGTGCCAGCAGCTCCGGACAGGGGGAGGCAGATACGCAGTATTTT
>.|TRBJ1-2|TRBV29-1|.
CSVEGGHLNYGYTF
TGCAGCGTTGAAGGGGGGCATTTAAACTATGGCTACACCTTC
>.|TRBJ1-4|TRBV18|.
CASSPGATNEKLFF
TGTGCCAGCTCACCAGGGGCCACTAATGAAAAACTGTTTTTT
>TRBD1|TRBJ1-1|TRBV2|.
CASIAENRGSTEAFF
TGTGCCAGCATTGCGGAGAACAGGGGCAGCACTGAAGCTTTCTTT
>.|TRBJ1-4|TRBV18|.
CASSAMATNEKLFF
TGTGCCAGCTCTGCCATGGCAACTAATGAAAAACTGTTTTTT
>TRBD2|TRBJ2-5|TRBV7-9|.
CASSRSSGGLQETQYF
TGTGCCAGCAGCCGGTCTAGCGGGGGCCTCCAAGAGACCCAGTACTTC
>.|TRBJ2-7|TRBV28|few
CASSPFPKAPYEQYF
TGTGCCAGCAGTCCATTTCCGAAGGCACCCTACGAGCAGTACTTC
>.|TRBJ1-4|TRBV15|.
CATSRDSGQKNEKLFF
TGTGCCACCAGCAGAGATAGCGGACAGAAGAATGAAAAACTGTTTTTT
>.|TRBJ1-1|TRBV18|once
CASGGGSDTEAFF
TGTGCCAGCGGAGGGGGGTCCGACACTGAAGCTTTCTTT
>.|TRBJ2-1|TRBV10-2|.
CASSPTTPWGNEQFF
TGCGCCAGCAGTCCGACTACCCCTTGGGGCAATGAGCAGTTCTTC
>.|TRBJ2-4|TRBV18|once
CASSPPSRADSIQYF
TGTGCCAGCTCACCACCGAGCAGGGCCGATAGCATTCAGTACTTC
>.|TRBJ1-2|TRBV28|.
CATREWGRNYGYTF
TGTGCCACCAGGGAGTGGGGACGGAACTATGGCTACACCTTC
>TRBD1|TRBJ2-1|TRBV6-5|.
CASSYQNTGTAELAFF
TGTGCCAGCAGTTACCAAAATACCGGGACAGCGGAGTTGGCGTTCTTC
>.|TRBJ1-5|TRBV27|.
CASKLGGAYQPQHF
TGTGCCAGCAAATTGGGGGGGGCCTATCAGCCCCAGCATTTT
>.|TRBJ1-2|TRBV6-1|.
CASSDRVRSGYTF
TGTGCCAGCAGTGACAGGGTAAGATCTGGCTACACCTTC
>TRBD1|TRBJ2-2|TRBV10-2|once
CASSPSTGALNTGELFF
TGCGCCAGCAGCCCAAGCACAGGGGCCCTGAACACCGGGGAGCTGTTTTTT
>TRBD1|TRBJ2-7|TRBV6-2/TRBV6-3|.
CASSYSPGTGEFYEQYF
TGTGCCAGCAGTTACTCCCCCGGGACAGGGGAATTCTACGAGCAGTACTTC
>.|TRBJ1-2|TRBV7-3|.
CASSLNRAGNGYTF
TGTGCCAGCAGCCTCAACAGGGCTGGGAATGGCTACACCTTC
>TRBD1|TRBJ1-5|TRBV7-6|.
CASSLLPTGEGNQPQHF
TGTGCCAGCAGCTTACTACCCACAGGGGAGGGCAATCAGCCCCAGCATTTT
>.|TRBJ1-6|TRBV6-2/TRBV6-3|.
CASSASSYNSPLHF
TGTGCCAGCAGTGCGAGCTCCTATAATTCACCCCTCCACTTT
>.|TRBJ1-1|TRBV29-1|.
CSVELRQDRNTEAFF
TGCAGCGTTGAATTGCGGCAGGACAGGAACACTGAAGCTTTCTTT
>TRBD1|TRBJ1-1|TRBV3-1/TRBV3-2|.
CASSLSTGGTEAFF
TGTGCCAGCAGCCTAAGCACAGGGGGCACTGAAGCTTTCTTT